These 20 T cell receptor beta chains were sequenced from one sample in a study of cytomegalovirus exposure and HLA in healthy donors. In the PCR, 60 Vbeta and 13 Jbeta primers were used. The method was immunoSEQ multiplex PCR; TCRdb's version includes in-frame clones alone and lacks a portion of them. The sample data list 100,000 to 150,000 clones. Material: PBMCs. The origin of the receptors is a man younger than 40 in good health and CMV-seronegative.

V gene TRBV2 combines with J gene TRBJ1-6; D perhaps matches TRBD1 (5 bases). Trimming removed 3 bases from V and 6 bases from J, with 12 bases in between. The CDR3 has 15 amino acids. Germline lookup yields CDR1 SNHLY and CDR2 FYNNEI. CDR3 sequence reads: CASSDGQGPNSPLHF. CDR3 DNA sequence: TGTGCCAGCAGTGATGGGCAGGGCCCTAATTCACCCCTCCACTTT. The full variable domain, in which reference TRBV2 and TRBJ1-6 provide the parts outside the CDR3, is EPEVTQTPSHQVTQMGQEVILRCVPISNHLYFYWYRQILGQKVEFLVSFYNNEISEKSEIFDDQFSVERPDGSNFTLKIRSTKLEDSAMYFCASSDGQGPNSPLHFGNGTRLTVT.

J is TRBJ1-2 and V is TRBV7-9, with no clear D. The CDR3 covers 14 residues. The germline V gene encodes CDR1 SEHNR and CDR2 FQNEAQ (reference sequence). The V gene lost 2 bases and the J gene lost 4 bases, with 11 bases spanning the gap. The CDR3 here is CASSLFMPTYGYTF. The CDR3 DNA reads TGTGCCAGCAGCTTATTTATGCCTACCTATGGCTACACCTTC.

V usage is TRBV7-8 and J usage is TRBJ1-4; a weak D match, TRBD1 (6 bases). This CDR3 region has 14 residues. Between the trimmed V and J ends, which lost 5 bases and 8 bases, there was a span of 15 bases. CDR1 is SGHVS and CDR2 is FQNEAQ in the germline V gene. This chain's CDR3 is CASSHSEGEEKLFF. CDR3 DNA sequence: TGTGCCAGCAGCCACTCTGAGGGGGAGGAAAAACTGTTTTTT.

The chain joins TRBV7-9 to TRBJ2-1; D possibly corresponds to TRBD2 (7 bases). The CDR3 is made up of 13 amino acids. The V gene lost 5 bases and the J gene lost 8 bases, with 13 bases spanning the gap. From germline, CDR1 is SEHNR and CDR2 FQNEAQ (reference sequence). CDR3 loop: CASSRRGGHEQFF. CDR3 DNA: TGTGCCAGCAGCCGGAGGGGGGGTCATGAGCAGTTCTTC. The full variable domain, its missing parts supplied by reference TRBV7-9 and TRBJ2-1, is DTGVSQNPRHKITKRGQNVTFRCDPISEHNRLYWYRQTLGQGPEFLTYFQNEAQLEKSRLLSDRFSAERPKGSFSTLEIQRTEQGDSAMYLCASSRRGGHEQFFGPGTRLTVL.

V usage is TRBV28 and J usage is TRBJ1-5, with TRBD1 identical over 7 bases. V was clipped by 5 bases and J by 0 bases; unmatched bases: 16. Germline V gene lookup returns CDR1 MDHEN and CDR2 SYDVKM. CDR3 length equals 19 residues. The CDR3 is CASSTERDRTSYSNQPQHF. CDR3 coding DNA: TGTGCCAGCAGTACAGAACGGGACAGAACCTCCTATAGCAATCAGCCCCAGCATTTT. The entire variable domain, with the rest obtained from reference TRBV28 and TRBJ1-5, is as follows: DVKVTQSSRYLVKRTGEKVFLECVQDMDHENMFWYRQDPGLGLRLIYFSYDVKMKEKGDIPEGYSVSREKKERFSLILESASTNQTSMYLCASSTERDRTSYSNQPQHFGDGTRLSIL.

The V call is TRBV11-3, the J call TRBJ2-4; 10 positions agree with TRBD1. The J segment lost 4 bases and the V segment lost 3 bases, leaving 9 bases of the junction unmatched. Germline-derived CDR1 and CDR2 are SGHNT and YENEEA. CDR3 length: 17 residues. CDR3 DNA sequence: TGTGCCAGCAGCTTGGGGGGTGGGACAGGGGCAAAAAACATTCAGTACTTC. Translated: CASSLGGGTGAKNIQYF.

The chain uses TRBV7-5 and TRBJ1-2; the table gives TRBD1 as D, unverified against the DNA. TRBV7-5 corresponds to a pseudogene. CDR3 length: 13 residues. The CDR3 reads CARSLGHLYGYTF. As DNA, the CDR3 is TGTGCCAGAAGCCTAGGACATCTCTATGGCTACACCTTC.

This sequence joins TRBV29-1 and TRBJ2-7, with TRBD2 as a possible D gene (5 bases). CDR3 length: 12 amino acids. Germline V gene lookup returns CDR1 SQVTM and CDR2 ANQGSEA. V lost 5 bases and J lost 2, with 10 bases in between. In nucleotides, the CDR3 is TGCAGCGTTCCCGGGGAAACCTACGAGCAGTACTTC. Amino acids: CSVPGETYEQYF.

The chain links TRBV6-6 to TRBJ2-1, with D possibly TRBD1 on 6 matching bases. The CDR3 runs 11 residues. V lost 6 bases and J lost 9, with 9 bases in between. Germline CDR1 MNHNY, CDR2 SVGAGI (reference sequence). CDR3 sequence (DNA): TGTGCCAGCAGCCCCAGGGGTGAGCAGTTCTTC. The encoded protein is CASSPRGEQFF.

The V and J genes are TRBV7-8 and TRBJ1-4, with no clear D. This CDR3 is 16 amino acids long. Trimming shortened V by 5 bases and J by 4 bases, and 17 bases separated the two germline ends. Germline V gene data show CDR1 as SGHVS and CDR2 as FQNEAQ. The CDR3 region has the DNA TGTGCCAGCAGCCAGCTTTTGGGAGGACTTAATGAAAAACTGTTTTTT. Its protein is CASSQLLGGLNEKLFF.

V and J are TRBV7-3 and TRBJ1-3; D perhaps matches TRBD1 (6 bases). Germline V gives CDR1 SGHTA, CDR2 FQGTGA. V shed 4 bases and J shed 4 bases, with 14 bases lying between them. This CDR3 is 15 amino acids long. CDR3 bases: TGTGCCAGCAGCTCTAACTGGGGGCAAGGAAACACCATATATTTT. Translated, it gives CASSSNWGQGNTIYF.

The chain carries TRBV10-1 and TRBJ2-1; 10 bases align to TRBD2. CDR3 length: 15 residues. Per the germline V gene, CDR1 is WNHNN and CDR2 is SYGVQD (reference sequence). With V trimmed by 3 bases and J by 8 bases, 7 bases remained unmatched. The CDR3 is CASSDSLAGVDEQFF. The CDR3, as DNA: TGCGCCAGCAGTGACAGTCTAGCGGGAGTCGATGAGCAGTTCTTC.

With respect to this clone: The junction departs from germline at one end; a sequencing error may be responsible. This CDR3 is also generated by other DNA sequences in the sample. The chain carries TRBV6-1 and TRBJ1-1; TRBD1 agrees at 7 bases. CDR1 and CDR2 (germline): MNHNS, SASEGT. CDR3 size: 14 residues. CDR3 residues: CASSAGQVNTEAFF. The CDR3 DNA follows: TGTGCCAGCAGTGCCGGACAGGTGAATACTGAAGCTTTCTTT.

The V call is TRBV30, the J call TRBJ2-2; D might be TRBD2 (5 bases). The CDR3 totals 17 residues. CDR1 is GTSNPN, CDR2 SVGIG, per germline (reference sequence). The ends were cut back, 5 bases at V and 0 bases at J, with 19 bases in the middle. The CDR3 protein is CAWERLERMTNTGELFF. CDR3 nucleotide sequence: TGTGCCTGGGAGCGCTTGGAGCGGATGACGAACACCGGGGAGCTGTTTTTT.

This sequence joins TRBV28 and TRBJ2-7, with 7 bases matching TRBD1. The germline gives CDR1 MDHEN, CDR2 SYDVKM. V shed 2 bases, J shed 6 bases, and the junction held 7 bases outside the gene matches. The CDR3 totals 14 residues. CDR3 sequence: CASSLRAGDSEQYF. DNA for the CDR3: TGTGCCAGCAGTTTAAGGGCAGGGGACAGCGAGCAGTACTTC.

This sequence joins TRBV4-1 and TRBJ2-5; unclear D gene. The length of the CDR3 is 14 residues. Trimming removed 0 bases at V and 0 bases at J, with 5 bases between. Germline V lookup: CDR1 MGHRA, CDR2 YSYEKL. CDR3: CASSQDHDQETQYF. The CDR3 DNA is TGCGCCAGCAGCCAAGATCATGACCAAGAGACCCAGTACTTC.

Turning to this clone: Other DNA sequences in this sample translate to the same CDR3. The chain couples TRBV30 to TRBJ1-1; D is ambiguous. Per the germline V gene, CDR1 is GTSNPN and CDR2 is SVGIG (reference sequence). Trimming removed 3 bases from V and 8 bases from J, with 13 bases in between. The CDR3 consists of 12 residues. CDR3 sequence reads: CAWSVYTGEAFF. DNA of the CDR3: TGTGCCTGGAGCGTATACACCGGGGAAGCTTTCTTT.

The chain recombines TRBV19 with TRBJ1-5; 7 bases are shared with TRBD1. In germline, CDR1 is LNHDA, CDR2 SQIVND (reference sequence). This CDR3 spans 14 amino acids. V lost 6 bases, J lost 3 bases, and 5 bases stayed unmatched. The CDR3 nucleotides are TGTGCCAGTAGCATACAGGGGAACAATCAGCCCCAGCATTTT. This codes for CASSIQGNNQPQHF. The variable domain in full, with the rest retrieved from reference TRBV19 and TRBJ1-5, is DGGITQSPKYLFRKEGQNVTLSCEQNLNHDAMYWYRQDPGQGLRLIYYSQIVNDFQKGDIAEGYSVSREKKESFPLTVTSAQKNPTAFYLCASSIQGNNQPQHFGDGTRLSIL.

The gene calls are TRBV30 and TRBJ2-1; D is perhaps TRBD1 (5 bases). V was pared by 4 bases and J by 7 bases, with 8 bases between. This CDR3 is built from 11 residues. Germline V gives CDR1 GTSNPN, CDR2 SVGIG (reference sequence). The CDR3 loop is CAWKGDNEQFF. CDR3 DNA: TGTGCCTGGAAAGGGGATAATGAGCAGTTCTTC.

The V gene is TRBV19, the J gene TRBJ1-2, with a possible D match to TRBD1 (5 bases). In germline, CDR1 is LNHDA, CDR2 SQIVND (reference sequence). V was trimmed by 3 bases and J by 4 bases, leaving 15 bases between them. The CDR3 has 15 amino acids. CDR3 region: CASSIPGDLGYGYTF. In DNA form, the CDR3 reads TGTGCCAGTAGTATCCCGGGGGACCTCGGCTATGGCTACACCTTC. Full variable domain (remainder filled in from reference TRBV19 and TRBJ1-2): DGGITQSPKYLFRKEGQNVTLSCEQNLNHDAMYWYRQDPGQGLRLIYYSQIVNDFQKGDIAEGYSVSREKKESFPLTVTSAQKNPTAFYLCASSIPGDLGYGYTFGSGTRLTVV.